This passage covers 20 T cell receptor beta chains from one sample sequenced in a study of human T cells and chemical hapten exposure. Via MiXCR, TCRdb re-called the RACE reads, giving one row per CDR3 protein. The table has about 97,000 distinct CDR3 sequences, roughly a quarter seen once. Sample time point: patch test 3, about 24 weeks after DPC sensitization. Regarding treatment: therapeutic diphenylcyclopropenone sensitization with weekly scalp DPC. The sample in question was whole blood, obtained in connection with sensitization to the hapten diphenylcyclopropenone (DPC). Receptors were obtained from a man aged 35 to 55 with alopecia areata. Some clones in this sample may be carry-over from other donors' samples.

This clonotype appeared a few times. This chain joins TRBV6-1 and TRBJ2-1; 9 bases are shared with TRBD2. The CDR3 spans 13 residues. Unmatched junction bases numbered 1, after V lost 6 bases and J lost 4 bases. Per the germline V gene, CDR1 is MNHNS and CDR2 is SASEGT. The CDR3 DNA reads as TGTGCCAGCAGAGCGGGAGGATACAATGAGCAGTTCTTC. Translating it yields CASRAGGYNEQFF.

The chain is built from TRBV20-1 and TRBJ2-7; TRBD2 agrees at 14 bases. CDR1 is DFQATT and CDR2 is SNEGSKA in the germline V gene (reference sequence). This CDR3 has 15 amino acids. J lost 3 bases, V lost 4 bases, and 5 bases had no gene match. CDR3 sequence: CSANPGLAGGYEQYF. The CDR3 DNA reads TGCAGTGCTAACCCCGGACTAGCGGGAGGCTACGAGCAGTACTTC.

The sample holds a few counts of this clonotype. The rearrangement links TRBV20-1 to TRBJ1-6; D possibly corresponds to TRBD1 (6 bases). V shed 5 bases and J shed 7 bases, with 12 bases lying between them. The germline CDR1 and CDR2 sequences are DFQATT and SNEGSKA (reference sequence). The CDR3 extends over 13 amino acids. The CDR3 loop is CSAGGGWNSPLHF. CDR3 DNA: TGCAGTGCTGGGGGGGGCTGGAATTCACCCCTCCACTTT.

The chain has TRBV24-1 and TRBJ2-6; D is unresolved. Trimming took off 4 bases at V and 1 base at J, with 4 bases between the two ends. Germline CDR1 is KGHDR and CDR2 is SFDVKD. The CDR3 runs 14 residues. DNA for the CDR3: TGTGCCACCAGTGAGGCGTCTGGGGCCAACGTCCTGACTTTC. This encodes CATSEASGANVLTF.

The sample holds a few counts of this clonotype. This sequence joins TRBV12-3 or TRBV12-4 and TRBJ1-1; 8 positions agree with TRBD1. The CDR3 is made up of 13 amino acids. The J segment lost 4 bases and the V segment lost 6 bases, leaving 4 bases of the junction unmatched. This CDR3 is CASRQGEGTEAFF. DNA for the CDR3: TGTGCCAGCAGACAGGGGGAAGGCACTGAAGCTTTCTTT.

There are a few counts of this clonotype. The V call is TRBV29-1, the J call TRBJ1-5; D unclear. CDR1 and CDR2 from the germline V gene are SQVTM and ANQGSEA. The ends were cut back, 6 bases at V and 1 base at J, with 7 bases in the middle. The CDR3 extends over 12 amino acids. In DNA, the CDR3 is TGCAGCGTCGGAGGGAGCAATCAGCCCCAGCATTTT. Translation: CSVGGSNQPQHF.

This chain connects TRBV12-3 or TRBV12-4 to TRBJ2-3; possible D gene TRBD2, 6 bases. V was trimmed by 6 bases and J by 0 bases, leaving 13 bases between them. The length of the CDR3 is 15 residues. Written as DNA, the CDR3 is TGTGCCAGCAGCTACCGGGACTGGAGCACAGATACGCAGTATTTT. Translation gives CASSYRDWSTDTQYF.

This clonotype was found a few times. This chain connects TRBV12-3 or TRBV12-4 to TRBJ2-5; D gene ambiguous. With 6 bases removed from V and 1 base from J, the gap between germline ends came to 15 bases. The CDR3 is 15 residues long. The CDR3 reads CASSDWASVQETQYF. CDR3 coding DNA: TGTGCCAGCAGCGATTGGGCCAGCGTCCAAGAGACCCAGTACTTC.

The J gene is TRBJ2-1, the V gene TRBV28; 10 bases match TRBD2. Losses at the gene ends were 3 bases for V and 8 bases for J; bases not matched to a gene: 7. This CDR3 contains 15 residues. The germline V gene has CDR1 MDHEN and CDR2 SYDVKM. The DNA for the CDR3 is TGTGCCAGCAGTTTTAGCGGGAGGCCAACGGATGAGCAGTTCTTC. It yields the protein CASSFSGRPTDEQFF.

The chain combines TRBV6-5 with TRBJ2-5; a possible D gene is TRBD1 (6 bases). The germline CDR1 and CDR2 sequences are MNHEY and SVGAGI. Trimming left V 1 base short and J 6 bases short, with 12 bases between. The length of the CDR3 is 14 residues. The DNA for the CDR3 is TGTGCCAGCAGTTACTTGGGGGCCGAAAAGACCCAGTACTTC. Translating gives CASSYLGAEKTQYF.

The CDR3 region is CASSRLAGAPGELFF. CDR3 bases: TGTGCCAGCAGTCGACTAGCGGGAGCCCCCGGGGAGCTGTTTTTT. The J gene is TRBJ2-2, the V gene TRBV6-2 or TRBV6-3, with TRBD2 identical over 12 bases. The trim removed 5 bases at V and 6 bases at J, leaving 4 bases unmatched. This CDR3 contains 15 residues. Germline lookup yields CDR1 MNHEY and CDR2 SVGEGT.

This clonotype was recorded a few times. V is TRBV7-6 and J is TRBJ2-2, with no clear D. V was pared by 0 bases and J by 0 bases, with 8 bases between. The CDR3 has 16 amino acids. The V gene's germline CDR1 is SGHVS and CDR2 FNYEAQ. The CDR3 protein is CASSLAPTSNTGELFF. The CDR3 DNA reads TGTGCCAGCAGCTTAGCGCCAACCTCGAACACCGGGGAGCTGTTTTTT.

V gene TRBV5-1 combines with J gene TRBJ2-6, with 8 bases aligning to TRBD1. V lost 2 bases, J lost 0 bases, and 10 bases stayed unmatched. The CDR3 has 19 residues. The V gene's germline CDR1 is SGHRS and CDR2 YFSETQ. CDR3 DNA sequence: TGCGCCAGCAGCTTCCCGGTGTCAGGGGGCCTCTCTGGGGCCAACGTCCTGACTTTC. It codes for CASSFPVSGGLSGANVLTF.

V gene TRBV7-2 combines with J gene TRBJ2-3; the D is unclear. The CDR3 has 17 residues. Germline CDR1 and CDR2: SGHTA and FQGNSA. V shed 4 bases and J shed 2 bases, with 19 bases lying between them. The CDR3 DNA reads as TGTGCCAGCAGCTCACCCTTGTTGGACGGTTACACAGATACGCAGTATTTT. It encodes CASSSPLLDGYTDTQYF.

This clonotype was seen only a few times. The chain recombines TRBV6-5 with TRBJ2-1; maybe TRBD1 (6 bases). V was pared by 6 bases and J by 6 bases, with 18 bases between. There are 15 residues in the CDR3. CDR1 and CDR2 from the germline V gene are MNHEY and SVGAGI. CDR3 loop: CASSPFGQGSNEQFF. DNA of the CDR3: TGTGCCAGCAGCCCATTCGGTCAGGGGAGCAATGAGCAGTTCTTC.

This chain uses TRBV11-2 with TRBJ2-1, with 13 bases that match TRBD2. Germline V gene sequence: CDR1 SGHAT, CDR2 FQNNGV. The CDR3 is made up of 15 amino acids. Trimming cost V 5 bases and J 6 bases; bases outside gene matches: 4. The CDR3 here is CASSARTSGSNEQFF. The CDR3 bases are TGTGCCAGCAGCGCCCGGACTAGCGGGAGCAATGAGCAGTTCTTC.

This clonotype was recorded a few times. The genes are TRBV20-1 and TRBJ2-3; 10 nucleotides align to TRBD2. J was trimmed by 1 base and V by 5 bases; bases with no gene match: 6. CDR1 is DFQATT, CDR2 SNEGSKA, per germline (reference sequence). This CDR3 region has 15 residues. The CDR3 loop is CSASGTSDRTDTQYF. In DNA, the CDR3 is TGCAGTGCTTCCGGGACTAGCGATCGCACAGATACGCAGTATTTT.

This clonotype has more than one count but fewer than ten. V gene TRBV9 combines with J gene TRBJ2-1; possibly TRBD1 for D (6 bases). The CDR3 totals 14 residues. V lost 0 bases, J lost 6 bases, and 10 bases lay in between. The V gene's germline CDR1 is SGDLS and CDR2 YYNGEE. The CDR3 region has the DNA TGTGCCAGCAGCGTAGGGCCAGGGGCCAATGAGCAGTTCTTC. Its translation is CASSVGPGANEQFF. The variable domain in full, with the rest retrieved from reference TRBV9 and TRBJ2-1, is DSGVTQTPKHLITATGQRVTLRCSPRSGDLSVYWYQQSLDQGLQFLIQYYNGEERAKGNILERFSAQQFPDLHSELNLSSLELGDSALYFCASSVGPGANEQFFGPGTRLTVL.

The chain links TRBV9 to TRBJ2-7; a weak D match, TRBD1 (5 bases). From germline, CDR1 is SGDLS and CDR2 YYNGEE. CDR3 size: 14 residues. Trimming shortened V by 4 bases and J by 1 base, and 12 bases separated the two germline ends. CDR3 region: CASSPRQSSYEQYF. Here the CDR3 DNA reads TGTGCCAGCAGCCCCCGACAGAGTTCCTACGAGCAGTACTTC.

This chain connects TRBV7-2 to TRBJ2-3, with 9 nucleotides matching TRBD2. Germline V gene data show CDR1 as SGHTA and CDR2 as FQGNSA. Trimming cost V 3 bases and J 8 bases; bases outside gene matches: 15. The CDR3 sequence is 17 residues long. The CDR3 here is CASSFRASGMGRVTQYF. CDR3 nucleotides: TGTGCCAGCAGCTTCAGGGCTAGCGGGATGGGGAGGGTTACGCAGTATTTT.